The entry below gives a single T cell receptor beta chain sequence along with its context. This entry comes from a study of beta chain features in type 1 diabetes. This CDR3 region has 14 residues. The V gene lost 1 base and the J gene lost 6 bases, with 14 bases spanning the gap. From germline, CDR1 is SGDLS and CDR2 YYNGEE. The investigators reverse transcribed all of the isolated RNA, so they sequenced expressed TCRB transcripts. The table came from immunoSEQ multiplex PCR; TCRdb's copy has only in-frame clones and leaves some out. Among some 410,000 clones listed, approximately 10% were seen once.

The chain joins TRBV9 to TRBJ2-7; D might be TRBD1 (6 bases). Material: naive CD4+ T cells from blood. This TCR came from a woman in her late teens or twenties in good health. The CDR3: CASSVRIEGGEQYF. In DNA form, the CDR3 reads TGTGCCAGCAGCGTACGCATCGAAGGGGGCGAGCAGTACTTC.